This T cell receptor (beta chain) derives from a study of shared clonotypes between healthy human individuals. Per germline, CDR1 LNHDA and CDR2 SQIVND (reference sequence). This CDR3 comprises 15 residues. Data came from immunoSEQ multiplex PCR; TCRdb stores just in-frame clones and leaves some out. Of more than 2 million clones in the sample, more than 90% were seen once. About this clone: One end of the junction is discordant with germline, which a read error may explain.

The material sequenced was naive CD4+ T cells sorted from blood. Documented subset: CD45RA+ positively selected. V and J are TRBV19 and TRBJ1-4; unclear D gene. This receptor was identified in a man younger than 35 in good health. CDR3 protein: CASSRNLPDNEKLFF. The CDR3 DNA is TGTGCCAGCAGTAGAAATCTCCCTGATAATGAAAAACTGTTTTTT.